The rows below give T cell receptor beta chains drawn from one sample of a study of spatial heterogeneity in lung cancer. TCRdb passed the 5' RACE reads through MiXCR, listing each CDR3 protein once. The top ten hold 35% to 45% of the sample, which has around 12,000 distinct CDR3 sequences, 4% to 6% seen once. The material was lung tumor tissue, obtained at surgery. The receptors here all came from a male donor with early-stage non-small cell lung cancer. The CDR3 runs from the conserved cysteine through the conserved F or W. D genes are given only for firm matches. Clone size appears in some rows only: once, few, many, or a class for an expanded clone.

TRBV10-3	NA	many	TRBJ2-5	14	TGTGCCATCAGTGACCCCGGTGTCCAAGAGACCCAGTACTTC	CAISDPGVQETQYF
TRBV20-1	NA	many	TRBJ2-2	12	TGCAGTGCTAGGCTCATAGCCGGGGAGCTGTTTTTT	CSARLIAGELFF
TRBV7-9	TRBD1	many	TRBJ1-5	15	TGTGCCAGCAGCAAGGGGGGACAGTACAATCAGCCCCAGCATTTT	CASSKGGQYNQPQHF
TRBV6-5	NA	many	TRBJ2-3	16	TGTGCCAGCAGTTACTCGGGACTGGGTGAGGCAGATACGCAGTATTTT	CASSYSGLGEADTQYF
TRBV12-3/TRBV12-4	NA	many	TRBJ1-5	12	TGTGCCAGCACTAGAAACAATCAGCCCCAGCATTTT	CASTRNNQPQHF
TRBV24-1	TRBD2	many	TRBJ2-5	15	TGTGCCACCAGTGATCGGGGTCTAGCGGGAAAGACCCAGTACTTC	CATSDRGLAGKTQYF
TRBV11-2	TRBD1	many	TRBJ1-1	15	TGTGCCAGCAACAATCTACAGGGGGCTGGCACTGAAGCTTTCTTT	CASNNLQGAGTEAFF
TRBV12-3/TRBV12-4	TRBD2	many	TRBJ2-1	14	TGTGCCAGCAGTTCTAGCGGGGGGGGCGATGAGCAGTTCTTC	CASSSSGGGDEQFF
TRBV7-6	NA	many	TRBJ1-1	12	TGTGCCAGCAGCTTTCAGAACACTGAAGCTTTCTTT	CASSFQNTEAFF
TRBV20-1	NA	many	TRBJ2-3	14	TGCAGTGCTAGGTGGAGCGGTAGCACAGATACGCAGTATTTT	CSARWSGSTDTQYF
TRBV20-1	TRBD1	many	TRBJ1-2	14	TGCAGTGCAAGGCTCAGGGGGCTCAACTATGGCTACACCTTC	CSARLRGLNYGYTF
TRBV5-6	TRBD2	many	TRBJ2-1	18	TGTGCCAGCAGCCCCTCTCTAGCGGGAGGGCGATCCTACAATGAGCAGTTCTTC	CASSPSLAGGRSYNEQFF
TRBV2	TRBD1	many	TRBJ2-7	14	TGTGCCAGCAGGGTCGGGACAGGGTCCTACGAGCAGTACTTC	CASRVGTGSYEQYF
TRBV12-5	NA	many	TRBJ2-6	16	TGTGCTAGTGGTTTGGTAGTTGGTCCTGGGGCCAACGTCCTGACTTTC	CASGLVVGPGANVLTF
TRBV5-4	TRBD2	many	TRBJ2-5	17	TGTGCCAGCAGCCAAGACCGAGCGGGGCGGCCCCAAGAGACCCAGTACTTC	CASSQDRAGRPQETQYF
TRBV12-3/TRBV12-4	TRBD1	many	TRBJ2-6	17	TGTGCCAGCAGTGCCGTACAGGGGGCGGCTGGGGCCAACGTCCTGACTTTC	CASSAVQGAAGANVLTF
TRBV20-1	NA	NA	TRBJ2-1	15	TGCAGTGCTACAGGTGCGGCTAGCTTTCACAATGAGCAGTTCTTC	CSATGAASFHNEQFF
TRBV20-1	TRBD1	many	TRBJ2-7	12	TGCAAATCACAGGGGAATTTGGGCGAGCAGTACTTC	CKSQGNLGEQYF
TRBV6-2/TRBV6-3	NA	many	TRBJ2-3	14	TGTGCCAGCAGTTACTCCCTAGCATCAGATACGCAGTATTTT	CASSYSLASDTQYF
TRBV7-2	NA	many	TRBJ1-2	11	TGTGCCAGCAGCAGTTGGTATGGCTACACCTTC	CASSSWYGYTF
TRBV5-6	NA	few	TRBJ2-1	12	TGTGCCAGCGCCCCAGTAAATCGGGAGCAGTTCTTC	CASAPVNREQFF
TRBV5-6	TRBD1	few	TRBJ1-5	14	TGTGCCAGCAGCTTTGGACAGGGCGGGCAGCCCCAGCATTTT	CASSFGQGGQPQHF
TRBV11-2	NA	many	TRBJ2-5	11	TGTGCCTGCAGGGAACAAGAGACCCAGTACTTC	CACREQETQYF
TRBV10-2	TRBD1	medium-sized	TRBJ2-6	14	TGCGCCGTCCTACAGGGGGCTGGGGCCAACGTCCTGACTTTC	CAVLQGAGANVLTF
TRBV5-1	NA	many	TRBJ1-6	14	TGCGCCAGCAGCTTGGACGGGGATAATTCACCCCTCCACTTT	CASSLDGDNSPLHF
TRBV7-3	TRBD2	many	TRBJ2-5	15	TGTGCCAGCAGCCCTGGACTAGCGGGGGCAGAGACCCAGTACTTC	CASSPGLAGAETQYF
TRBV4-2	NA	many	TRBJ2-3	16	TGTGCCAGCAGCCACGATTTTCCGGTAGGGGCAGATACGCAGTATTTT	CASSHDFPVGADTQYF
TRBV4-3	NA	many	TRBJ1-6	14	TGCGCCAGCAGCCAAGATGGTATCGCCTCACCCCTCCACTTT	CASSQDGIASPLHF
TRBV19	TRBD2	many	TRBJ2-1	15	TGTGCCAGTAGTATAACTAGCGGGGCCAACAATGAGCAGTTCTTC	CASSITSGANNEQFF
TRBV7-2	TRBD1	medium-sized	TRBJ1-2	14	TGTGCCAGCAGCTTTGGGACAGTAGGCTATGGCTACACCTTC	CASSFGTVGYGYTF
TRBV12-3/TRBV12-4	NA	medium-sized	TRBJ2-2	14	TGTGCCAGCAGTTTCGGGGGTAGAGCCGGGGAGCTGTTTTTT	CASSFGGRAGELFF
TRBV5-1	TRBD1	many	TRBJ1-2	19	TGCGCCAGCAGCCCCCAATCCGGGACAGGGTTCGGACTAATCTATGGCTACACCTTC	CASSPQSGTGFGLIYGYTF
TRBV7-3	TRBD2	medium-sized	TRBJ2-1	18	TGTGCCAGCAGCACCCAATCCCCTCTAGCGGGAGGGTTCAATGAGCAGTTCTTC	CASSTQSPLAGGFNEQFF
TRBV6-6	NA	NA	TRBJ2-7	12	TGTGCCAGCAGTCCCGACAGATACGAGCAGTACTTC	CASSPDRYEQYF
TRBV18	TRBD1	few	TRBJ2-3	16	TGTGCCAGCTCACCTCTGGACAGGGACAGCACAGATACGCAGTATTTT	CASSPLDRDSTDTQYF
TRBV7-9	TRBD2	many	TRBJ2-1	16	TGTGCCAGCAGCCTAGGGACTAGTGGAAGCTACAATGAGCAGTTCTTC	CASSLGTSGSYNEQFF
TRBV20-1	NA	many	TRBJ1-1	13	TGCAGTGCGGACAGTCCCTTCAAAATTGAAGCTTTCTTT	CSADSPFKIEAFF
TRBV4-2	NA	many	TRBJ1-5	16	TGTGCCAGCAGCCAAGTCGTCAGGGTCGGCAATCAGCCCCAGCATTTT	CASSQVVRVGNQPQHF
TRBV5-1	TRBD1	many	TRBJ2-6	18	TGCGCCAGCAGCCAAGGGACAGGGGGAAGCTCTGGGGCCAACGTCCTGACTTTC	CASSQGTGGSSGANVLTF
TRBV4-3	TRBD2	many	TRBJ2-1	19	TGCGCCAGCAGCCAGGTATTTAGAAGCGGGGGGATGACCTACAATGAGCAGTTCTTC	CASSQVFRSGGMTYNEQFF
TRBV20-1	NA	many	TRBJ2-1	16	TGCAGTGCTCTGGGGGCCGGGGGGCCCTCCTACAATGAGCAGTTCTTC	CSALGAGGPSYNEQFF
TRBV7-9	NA	many	TRBJ1-2	15	TGTGCCAGCAGCTTTTCTAGTAACAAGGGCTATGGCTACACCTTC	CASSFSSNKGYGYTF
TRBV6-5	NA	many	TRBJ1-2	13	TGTGCCGCCAAGCCCGGGGGCAGCTATGGCTACACCTTC	CAAKPGGSYGYTF
TRBV27	NA	many	TRBJ2-1	15	TGTGCCAGCAGTCTTCGGGACACCGAGGTCCATGAGCAGTTCTTC	CASSLRDTEVHEQFF
TRBV3-1	TRBD1	NA	TRBJ1-1	14	TGTGCCAGCAGCCAAAGCCTACAGGGGACTGAAGCTTTCTTT	CASSQSLQGTEAFF